This TCR beta chain was recorded in a study of shared clonotypes between healthy human individuals. As to this clone: The antigen is unknown.

Whole-study results and caveats: Naive subsets generally had larger estimated richness than memory subsets. Rarefaction curves obtained for sorted subsets showed sequencing incomplete despite large depth. An expected dependence of interdonor clonotype sharing on sequencing depth was noted. The sharing of approximately 4.6% of naive CD4 clonotypes was seen across several donors.

CDR1 is MNHEY and CDR2 is SMNVEV in the germline V gene (reference sequence). With 5 bases clipped from V and 5 bases from J, the junction kept 9 bases outside the gene matches. The CDR3 is 15 amino acids. Repertoires were generated with immunoSEQ multiplex PCR, while TCRdb's copy carries only in-frame clones and drops some. The sample has millions of clones; roughly 92% are singletons. Source material: naive CD4+ T cells sorted from blood. Subset defined: CD45RA+ positively selected. This TCR was sampled from a man between 18 and 29 years old in good health. The rearrangement links TRBV27 to TRBJ2-7, with 10 bases fitting TRBD2. DNA of the CDR3: TGTGCCAGCAGTCTCGGTGTAGCGGGAGGCCACGAGCAGTACTTC. Amino acid sequence: CASSLGVAGGHEQYF.